This TCR beta chain was sequenced for a study of cytomegalovirus exposure and HLA in healthy donors. Researchers ran the PCR with 60 Vbeta and 13 Jbeta primers. Profiling relied on immunoSEQ multiplex PCR, and the TCRdb table lists in-frame clones only, not all of them. This repertoire comprises 40,000 to 65,000 clones; its ten largest clones make up about 24%. CDR3 length: 14 residues. The germline gives CDR1 SGHAT, CDR2 FQNNGV. The V gene lost 5 bases and the J gene lost 0 bases, with 7 bases spanning the gap. This TCR was recovered from a man in his forties or fifties in good health and CMV-seropositive. The chain is built from TRBV11-2 and TRBJ1-4; D is unresolved. The specimen was PBMCs. The CDR3 loop is CASSPHATNEKLFF. The DNA for the CDR3 is TGTGCCAGCAGCCCACATGCAACTAATGAAAAACTGTTTTTT.